The clone carrying this T cell receptor beta chain was picked up many times. These data are taken from a study of regulatory T cells in long-lasting Graves disease. This sample's time point: newly diagnosed GD, antithyroid drugs for less than 3 months. Isolated PBMC RNA provided the starting material for the TCR library. For TCR beta, libraries came from iRepertoire HTBI primers and Arm-PCR of CDR3 regions. One entry per CDR3 protein, called by TCRdb with MiXCR from the multiplex PCR reads. The repertoire holds 510,000 or so distinct CDR3 sequences, with 9.5% to 15% as singletons. CDR1 is MDHEN and CDR2 is SYDVKM in the germline V gene. V lost 8 bases and J lost 4, with 9 bases in between. The CDR3 runs to 12 residues. The same data also contributed to another study, on T cells in Graves' hyperthyroidism and ophthalmopathy.

The V and J genes are TRBV28 and TRBJ2-4, with D unclear. This TCR was sampled from a woman aged 25-40 years with Graves disease. The sample consisted of peripheral blood mononuclear cells (PBMCs), taken at new diagnosis, from a patient treated with antithyroid drugs. The CDR3 reads CASSLPKNIQYF. The CDR3 coding sequence is TGTGCCAGCTCCCTCCCGAAAAACATTCAGTACTTC.